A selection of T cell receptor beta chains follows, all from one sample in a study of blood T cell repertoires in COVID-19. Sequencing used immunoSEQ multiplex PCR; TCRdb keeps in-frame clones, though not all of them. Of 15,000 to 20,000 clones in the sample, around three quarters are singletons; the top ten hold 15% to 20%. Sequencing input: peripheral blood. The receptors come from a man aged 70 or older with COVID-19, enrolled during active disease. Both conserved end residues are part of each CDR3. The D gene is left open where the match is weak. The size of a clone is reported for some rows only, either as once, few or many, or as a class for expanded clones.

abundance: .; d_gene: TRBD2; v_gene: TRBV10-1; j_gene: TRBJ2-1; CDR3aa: CASSGVSGRALGQFF; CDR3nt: TGCGCCAGCAGTGGCGTGAGCGGGAGGGCCCTGGGGCAGTTCTTC
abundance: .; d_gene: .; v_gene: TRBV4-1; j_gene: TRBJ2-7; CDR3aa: CASSQVGGVGYF; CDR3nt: TGCGCCAGCAGCCAAGTTGGCGGGGTAGGGTACTTC
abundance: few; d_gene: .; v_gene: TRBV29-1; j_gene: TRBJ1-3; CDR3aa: CSAGRGQGNTIYF; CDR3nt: TGCAGCGCGGGCCGCGGTCAGGGAAACACCATATATTTT
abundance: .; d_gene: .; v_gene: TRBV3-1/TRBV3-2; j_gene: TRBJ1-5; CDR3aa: CASSQRAGDNQPQHF; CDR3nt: TGTGCCAGCAGCCAAAGAGCAGGGGACAATCAGCCCCAGCATTTT
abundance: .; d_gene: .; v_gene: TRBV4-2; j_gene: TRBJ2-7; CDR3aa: CASSQNLRDTTYEQYF; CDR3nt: TGTGCCAGCAGCCAAAACCTCCGGGATACCACCTACGAGCAGTACTTC
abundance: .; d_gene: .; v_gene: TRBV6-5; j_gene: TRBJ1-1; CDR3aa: CASSYSGGGNTEAFF; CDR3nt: TGTGCCAGCAGTTACTCTGGGGGAGGGAACACTGAAGCTTTCTTT
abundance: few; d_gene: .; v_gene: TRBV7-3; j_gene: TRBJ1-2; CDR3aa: CASSLMSTGIHGYTF; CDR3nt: TGTGCCAGCAGCTTAATGTCGACAGGCATACATGGCTACACCTTC
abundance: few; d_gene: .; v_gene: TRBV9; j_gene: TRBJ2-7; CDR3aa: CASSPHRENYEQYF; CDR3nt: TGTGCCAGCAGCCCACACAGGGAGAACTACGAGCAGTACTTC
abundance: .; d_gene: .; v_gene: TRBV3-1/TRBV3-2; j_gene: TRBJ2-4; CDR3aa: CASSQTVAKNIQYF; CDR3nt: TGTGCCAGCAGCCAAACAGTAGCCAAAAACATTCAGTACTTC
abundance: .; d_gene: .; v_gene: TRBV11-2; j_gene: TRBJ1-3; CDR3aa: CASSLSISGNTIYF; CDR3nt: TGTGCCAGCAGCTTAAGCATTTCAGGAAACACCATATATTTT
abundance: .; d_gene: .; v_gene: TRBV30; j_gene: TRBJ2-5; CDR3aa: CAWTSVSETQYF; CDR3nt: TGTGCCTGGACCTCTGTGTCGGAGACCCAGTACTTC
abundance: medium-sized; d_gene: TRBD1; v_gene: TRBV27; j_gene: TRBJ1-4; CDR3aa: CASSSTGDEKLFF; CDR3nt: TGTGCCAGCAGTTCGACAGGGGATGAAAAACTGTTTTTT
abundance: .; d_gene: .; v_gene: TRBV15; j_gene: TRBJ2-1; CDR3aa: CATRDSSYNEQFF; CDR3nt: TGTGCCACCAGGGACAGTTCCTACAATGAGCAGTTCTTC
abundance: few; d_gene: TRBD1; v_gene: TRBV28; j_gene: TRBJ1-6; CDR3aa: CASSLNRGASPLHF; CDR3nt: TGTGCCAGCAGTTTAAACAGGGGAGCTTCACCCCTCCACTTT
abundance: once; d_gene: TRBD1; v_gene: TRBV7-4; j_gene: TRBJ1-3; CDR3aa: CASSPRQGHRPGNTIYF; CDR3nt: TGTGCCAGCAGCCCACGACAGGGACATAGGCCTGGAAACACCATATATTTT
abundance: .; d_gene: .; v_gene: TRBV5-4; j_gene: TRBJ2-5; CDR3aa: CASSPGQSQETQYF; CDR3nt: TGTGCCAGCAGCCCCGGACAGAGCCAAGAGACCCAGTACTTC